This paragraph covers one T cell receptor beta chain sequence. Its antigen is unidentified. The data are from a study of beta chain features in type 1 diabetes. Study findings and constraints: Fewer junction insertions and more nucleotide deletions appeared in type 1 diabetes patients. Relative to healthy donors, patients appeared to have naive, central memory and Treg TCRB repertoires that were more similar.

CD45RO/CCR7/CD25/CD127/CD95/CD27 sorting isolated CD4+ naive, central memory, regulatory and stem cell-like memory cells. Expressed TCRB transcripts were sequenced, since all the RNA that had been isolated was reverse transcribed. Using immunoSEQ multiplex PCR, the repertoire was profiled, and TCRdb retains in-frame clones only, with some absent. Among a few hundred thousand clones listed, over 11% were seen once. Material: naive CD4+ T cells from blood. This clonotype was sampled from a man aged 25-40 years in good health.

Here the CDR3 reads CAWKGLLNQPQHF. CDR3 sequence (DNA): TGTGCCTGGAAAGGATTACTCAATCAGCCCCAGCATTTT. This rearrangement joins TRBV30 to TRBJ1-5; no definite D call. CDR1 is GTSNPN, CDR2 SVGIG, per germline (reference sequence). The CDR3 has 13 residues. V was trimmed by 4 bases and J by 3 bases, leaving 10 bases between them.